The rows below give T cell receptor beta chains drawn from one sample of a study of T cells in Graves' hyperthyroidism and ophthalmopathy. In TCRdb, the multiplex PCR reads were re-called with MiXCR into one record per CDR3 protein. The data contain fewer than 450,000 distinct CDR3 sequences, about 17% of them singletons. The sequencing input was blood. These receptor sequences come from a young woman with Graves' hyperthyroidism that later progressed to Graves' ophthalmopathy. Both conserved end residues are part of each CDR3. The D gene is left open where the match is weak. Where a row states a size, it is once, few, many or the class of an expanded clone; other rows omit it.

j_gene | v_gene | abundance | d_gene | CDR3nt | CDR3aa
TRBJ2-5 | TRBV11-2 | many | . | TGTGCCAGCAGCTTAGCCAGGGGAGAGACCCAGTACTTC | CASSLARGETQYF
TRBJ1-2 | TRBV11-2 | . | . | TGTGCCAGCAGCCATGTACCGGGACCTAACTATGGCTACACCTTC | CASSHVPGPNYGYTF
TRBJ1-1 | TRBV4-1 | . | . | TGCGCCAGCAGCCAAGTTCCCTGGGGTGATAACACTGAAGCTTTCTTT | CASSQVPWGDNTEAFF
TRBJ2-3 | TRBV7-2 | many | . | TGTGCCAGCAGCTCGGACTCGACAGATACGCAGTATTTT | CASSSDSTDTQYF
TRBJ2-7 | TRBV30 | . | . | TGTGCCTGGAGTGTGACAGAGGTCTACGAGCAGTACTTC | CAWSVTEVYEQYF
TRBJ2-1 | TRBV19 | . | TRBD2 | TGTGCCAGTAGTATCGGCGGGGGGGGGGGCTATGAGCAGTTCTTC | CASSIGGGGGYEQFF
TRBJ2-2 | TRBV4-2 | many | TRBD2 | TGTGCCAGCAGCCAAGCGCGGGAGTTGGGCACCGGGGAGCTGTTTTTT | CASSQARELGTGELFF
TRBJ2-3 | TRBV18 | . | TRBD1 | TGTGCCAGCCCTCCTGGGTCATTCGGCACAGGGGCTCTCACGCAGTATTTT | CASPPGSFGTGALTQYF
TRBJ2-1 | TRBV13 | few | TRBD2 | TGTGCCAGCAGCTGGGGGACTAGCGGGCCATACAATGAGCAGTTCTTC | CASSWGTSGPYNEQFF
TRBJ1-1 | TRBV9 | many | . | TGTGCCAGCAGCGAGGAAGCCGAGGTGAACGAGAACACTGAAGCTTTCTTT | CASSEEAEVNENTEAFF
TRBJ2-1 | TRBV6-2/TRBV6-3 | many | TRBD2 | TGTGCCAGCAGTTACTATACTAGCGGGAGAGAGAACTACAATGAGCAGTTCTTC | CASSYYTSGRENYNEQFF
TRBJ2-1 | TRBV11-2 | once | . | TGTGCCAGCAGCCCAGCCCTAGCCTTGCAGTTCTTC | CASSPALALQFF
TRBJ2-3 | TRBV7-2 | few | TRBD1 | TGTGCCAGCAGCTATGGGACAGAAGGCGCAGATACGCAGTATTTT | CASSYGTEGADTQYF
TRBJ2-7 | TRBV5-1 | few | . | TGCGCCAGCAGCTTGGAGGGAAATTCCTACGAGCAGTACTTC | CASSLEGNSYEQYF
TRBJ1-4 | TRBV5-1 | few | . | TGCGCCAGCAGCTGGACCCCATTCGGGGGTGAAAAACTGTTTTTT | CASSWTPFGGEKLFF
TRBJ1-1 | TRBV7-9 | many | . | TGTGCCAGCGGGGCCAGTCAGATTGAAGCTTTCTTT | CASGASQIEAFF
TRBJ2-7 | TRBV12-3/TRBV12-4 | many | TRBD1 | TGTGCCAGCAGACGGGACAGGGGATCCTTAGGGGCGGGAGGAGGTCACGAGCAGTACTTC | CASRRDRGSLGAGGGHEQYF
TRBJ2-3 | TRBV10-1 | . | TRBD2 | TGCGCCAGCAGTGAAACTAGCGGGAGATTGGATACGCAGTATTTT | CASSETSGRLDTQYF
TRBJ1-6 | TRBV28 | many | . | TGTGCCAGCAGTTCGGGCTATAATTCACCCCTCCACTTT | CASSSGYNSPLHF
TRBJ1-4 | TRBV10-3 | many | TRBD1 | TGTGCCATCAGCTCCGGGACAGGGGACGAAAAACTGTTTTTT | CAISSGTGDEKLFF
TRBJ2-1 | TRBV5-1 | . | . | TGCGCCAGCAGCTTGGCCCAGGGTGGGAATGAGCAGTTCTTC | CASSLAQGGNEQFF
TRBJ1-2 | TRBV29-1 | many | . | TGCAGCGTCTTAGATGGCTACACCTTC | CSVLDGYTF
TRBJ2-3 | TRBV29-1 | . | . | TGCAGCGGTAGCGGAAAAACAGATACGCAGTATTTT | CSGSGKTDTQYF
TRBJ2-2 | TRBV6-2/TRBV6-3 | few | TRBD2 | TGTGCCAGCAACGGCGAGCGGGAGGGCCGGGGGACCGGGGAGCTGTTTTTT | CASNGEREGRGTGELFF
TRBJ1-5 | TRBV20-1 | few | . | TGCAGTGCTATGAGGACCACTAGCAATCAGCCCCAGCATTTT | CSAMRTTSNQPQHF
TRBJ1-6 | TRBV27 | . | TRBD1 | TGTGCCAGCACGGGGGGAGGACAGGGGTCCTATAATTCACCCCTCCACTTT | CASTGGGQGSYNSPLHF
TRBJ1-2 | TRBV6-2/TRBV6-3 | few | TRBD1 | TGTGCCAGCACCTTATTTCCAACAGGGGGCCCCGAGGGAAGCGGCTACACCTTC | CASTLFPTGGPEGSGYTF
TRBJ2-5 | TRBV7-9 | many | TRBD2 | TGTGCCATGCGGGAGCGAGAGACCCAGTACTTC | CAMRERETQYF
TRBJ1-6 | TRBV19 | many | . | TGTGCCAGTTCGAGGGATACTGCGTATAATTCACCCCTCCACTTT | CASSRDTAYNSPLHF
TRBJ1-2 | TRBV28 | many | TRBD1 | TGTGCCAGCAGTTGGCGGACAGGACGAGGCTACACCTTC | CASSWRTGRGYTF
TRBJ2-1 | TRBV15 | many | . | TGTGCCACCACCGGGCTATCCTACAATGAGCAGTTCTTC | CATTGLSYNEQFF
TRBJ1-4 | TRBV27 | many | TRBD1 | TGTGCCAGCAGTCCCGGGGACAGTTCTGTTAAAAAACTGTTTTTT | CASSPGDSSVKKLFF
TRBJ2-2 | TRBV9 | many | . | TGTGCCAGCAGCGAAGACCCACCTAACACCGGGGAGCTGTTTTTT | CASSEDPPNTGELFF
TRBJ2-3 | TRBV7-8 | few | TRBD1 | TGTGCCAGCAGCCGAGGGACAGTATTTAGTGCGGATACGCAGTATTTT | CASSRGTVFSADTQYF
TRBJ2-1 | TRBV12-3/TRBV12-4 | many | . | TGTGCCAGCAGTCTCGAGCTATATAACAATGAGCAGTTCTTC | CASSLELYNNEQFF
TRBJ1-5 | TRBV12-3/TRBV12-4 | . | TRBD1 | TGTGCCAGCAGTGGGACAGGGGCAACCTATAGCAATCAGCCCCAGCATTTT | CASSGTGATYSNQPQHF
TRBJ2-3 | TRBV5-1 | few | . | TGCGCCAGCAGCCCGGGCCGGGACCGAGATACGCAGTATTTT | CASSPGRDRDTQYF
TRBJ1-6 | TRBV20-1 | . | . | TGCAGTGCTAGAGATCGGGGGGGGAGGTATTCACCCCTCCACTTT | CSARDRGGRYSPLHF
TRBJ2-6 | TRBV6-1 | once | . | TGTGCCACCCGGGGATCTGGGGCCAACGTCCTGACTTTC | CATRGSGANVLTF
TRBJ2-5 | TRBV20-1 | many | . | TGCAGTGCTAGAGATACTGGCGGGGCAGAGACCCAGTACTTC | CSARDTGGAETQYF
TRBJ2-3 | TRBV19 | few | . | TGTGCCAGTAGTATACAGTCGAGCCTAACAGATACGCAGTATTTT | CASSIQSSLTDTQYF
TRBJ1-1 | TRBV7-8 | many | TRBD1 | TGTGCCAGCAGCCGGACAGGGGGGACTGAAGCTTTCTTT | CASSRTGGTEAFF
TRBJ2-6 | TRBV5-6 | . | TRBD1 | TGTGCCAGCAGCGACGGGACAGGGACTGGGGCCAACGTCCTGACTTTC | CASSDGTGTGANVLTF
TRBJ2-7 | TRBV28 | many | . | TGTGCCAGCAGTTTAAAGTCTTCCTACGAGCAGTACTTC | CASSLKSSYEQYF
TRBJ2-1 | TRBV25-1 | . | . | TGTGCCAGCTCAAGGGGGGGGACTGAGCAGTTCTTC | CASSRGGTEQFF
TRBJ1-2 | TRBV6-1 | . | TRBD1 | TGTGCCAGCAGTCCTCAGACAGGGTATAACTATGGCTACACCTTC | CASSPQTGYNYGYTF
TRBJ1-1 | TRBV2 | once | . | TGTGCCAGCGACTTAGGACCTGGAGGCACTGAAGCTTTCTTT | CASDLGPGGTEAFF
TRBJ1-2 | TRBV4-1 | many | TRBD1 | TGCGCCAGCAGCCATAAACAGGGGGCTAATGGCTATGGCTACACCTTC | CASSHKQGANGYGYTF
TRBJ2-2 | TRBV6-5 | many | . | TGTGCCAGCAGTTACGGGCAGTACACCGGGGAGCTGTTTTTT | CASSYGQYTGELFF
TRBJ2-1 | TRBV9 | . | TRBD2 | TGTGCCAGCAGCGTGATTAGCGGGGGGACTTACAATGAGCAGTTCTTC | CASSVISGGTYNEQFF
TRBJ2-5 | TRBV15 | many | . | TGTGCCACCAGCAGAGTGGGCGTTAGGGGGGGAGACCAAGAGACCCAGTACTTC | CATSRVGVRGGDQETQYF
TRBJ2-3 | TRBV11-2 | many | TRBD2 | TGTGCCAGCAGTGCTAGCGGGAGAAGCACAGATACGCAGTATTTT | CASSASGRSTDTQYF